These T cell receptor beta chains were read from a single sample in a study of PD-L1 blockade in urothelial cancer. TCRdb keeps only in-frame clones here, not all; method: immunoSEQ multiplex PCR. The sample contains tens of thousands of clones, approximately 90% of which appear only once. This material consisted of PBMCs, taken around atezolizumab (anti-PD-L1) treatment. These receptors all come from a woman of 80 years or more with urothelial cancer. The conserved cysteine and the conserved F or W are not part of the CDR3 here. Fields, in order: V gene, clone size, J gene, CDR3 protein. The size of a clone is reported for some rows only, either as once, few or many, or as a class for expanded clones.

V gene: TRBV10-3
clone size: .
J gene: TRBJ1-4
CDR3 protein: AISEVGTTNEKLF

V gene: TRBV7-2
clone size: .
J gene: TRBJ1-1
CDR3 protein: ASSLNRAGSTEAF

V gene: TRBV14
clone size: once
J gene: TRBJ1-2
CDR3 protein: ASSQVPGRVGYT

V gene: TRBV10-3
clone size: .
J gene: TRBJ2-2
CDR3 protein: AIKRRGADGELF

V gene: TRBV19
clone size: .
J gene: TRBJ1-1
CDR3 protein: ASGTPVSWTTRLNTEAF

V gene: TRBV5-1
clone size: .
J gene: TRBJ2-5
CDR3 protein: ASSLAPGTQETQY

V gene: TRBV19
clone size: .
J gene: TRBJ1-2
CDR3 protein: ASSIGQAKGYT

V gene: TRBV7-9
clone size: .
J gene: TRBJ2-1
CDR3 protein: ASSPNGQNQF

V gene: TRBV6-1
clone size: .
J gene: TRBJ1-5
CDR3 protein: ASREQGYSNQPQH

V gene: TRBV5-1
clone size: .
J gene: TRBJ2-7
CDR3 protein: ASSGYRGTNEQY

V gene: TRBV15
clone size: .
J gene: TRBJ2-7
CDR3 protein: ATSSPTRQGQEQY

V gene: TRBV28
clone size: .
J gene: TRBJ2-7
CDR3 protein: ASRSWGGYEQY

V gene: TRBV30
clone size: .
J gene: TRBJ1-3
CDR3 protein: AWHREGGNTIY

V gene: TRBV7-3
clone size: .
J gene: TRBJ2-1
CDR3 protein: ASSSGVSYNEQF

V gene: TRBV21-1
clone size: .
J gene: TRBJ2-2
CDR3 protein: ASILGGGPLDTGELF

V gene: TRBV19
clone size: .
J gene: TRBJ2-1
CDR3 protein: ASSLEGWGGNEQF

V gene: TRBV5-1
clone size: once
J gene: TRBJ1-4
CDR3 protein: ASTSSGNEKLF

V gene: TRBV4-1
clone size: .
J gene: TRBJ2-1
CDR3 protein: ASSQGTSGIYNEQF

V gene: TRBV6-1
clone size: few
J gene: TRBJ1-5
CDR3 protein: ASSGDRHSNQPQH

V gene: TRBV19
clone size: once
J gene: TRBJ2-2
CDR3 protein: ASSIRGQGANTGELF

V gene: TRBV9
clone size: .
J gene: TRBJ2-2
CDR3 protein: ASTRGWGTGELF

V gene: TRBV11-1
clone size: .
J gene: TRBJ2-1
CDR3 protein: ASSLTGLAGRNEQF

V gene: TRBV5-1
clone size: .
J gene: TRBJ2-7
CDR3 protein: ASSWGTGDEQY

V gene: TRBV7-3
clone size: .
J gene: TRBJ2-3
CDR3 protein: ASSLGLAGGTQY

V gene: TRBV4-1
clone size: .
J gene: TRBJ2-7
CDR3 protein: ASSQGEGHPSYEQY

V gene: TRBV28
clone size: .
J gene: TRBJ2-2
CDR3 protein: ASSPSGEWTGELF

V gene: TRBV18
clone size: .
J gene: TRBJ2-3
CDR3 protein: ASSQNTGSTDTQY

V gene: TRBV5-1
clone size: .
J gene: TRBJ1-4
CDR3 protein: ASSVGQGTNEKLF

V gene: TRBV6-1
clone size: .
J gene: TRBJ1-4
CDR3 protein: ASSENTGKWTNEKLF

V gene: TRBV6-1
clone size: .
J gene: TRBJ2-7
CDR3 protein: ASSLWSYEQY

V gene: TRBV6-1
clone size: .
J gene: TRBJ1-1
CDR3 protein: ASSQTGSTEAF

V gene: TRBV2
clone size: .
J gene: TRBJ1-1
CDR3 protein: ASGEQPNTEAF

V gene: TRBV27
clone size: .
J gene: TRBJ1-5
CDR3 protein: ASSFRQGVQPQH

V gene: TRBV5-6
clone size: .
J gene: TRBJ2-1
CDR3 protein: ASSFGTSSYNEQF

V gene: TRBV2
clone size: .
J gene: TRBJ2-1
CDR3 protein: ASSAGIFYGQF

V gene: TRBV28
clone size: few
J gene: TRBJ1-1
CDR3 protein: ASRYGGLTGEAF

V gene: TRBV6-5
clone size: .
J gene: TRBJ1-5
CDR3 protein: ASSPGTHNQPQH

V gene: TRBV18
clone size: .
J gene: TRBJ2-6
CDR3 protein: ASSPLQSSGANVLT

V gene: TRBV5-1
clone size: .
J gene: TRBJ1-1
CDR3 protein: ASSLAVNTEAF

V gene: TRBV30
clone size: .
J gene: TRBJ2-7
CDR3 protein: AWSVGGTSYEQY

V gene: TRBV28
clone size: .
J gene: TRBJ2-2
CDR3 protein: ASKGVGTGELF

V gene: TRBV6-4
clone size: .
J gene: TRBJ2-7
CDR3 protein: ASTNTRDSLGEYEQY

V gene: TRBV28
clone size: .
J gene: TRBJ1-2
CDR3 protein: ATYSGGRKTGEDGYT

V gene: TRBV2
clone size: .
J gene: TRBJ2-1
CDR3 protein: ASSTYGSGFNEQF

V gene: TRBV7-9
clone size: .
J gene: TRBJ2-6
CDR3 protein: ASYPTGANVLT

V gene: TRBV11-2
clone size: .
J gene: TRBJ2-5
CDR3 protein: ASSEVAGGQETQY

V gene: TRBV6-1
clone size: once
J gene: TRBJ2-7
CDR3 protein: ASSEVGIRDEQY

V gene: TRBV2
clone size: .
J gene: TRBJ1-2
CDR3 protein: ASSEARENYGYT

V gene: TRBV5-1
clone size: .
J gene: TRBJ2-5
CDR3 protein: ASSLDIGWEGTQY

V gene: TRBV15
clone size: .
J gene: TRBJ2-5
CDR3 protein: ATSRASAAGGSETQY

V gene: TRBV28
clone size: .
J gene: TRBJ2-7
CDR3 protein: ASRGGQVNSYEQY

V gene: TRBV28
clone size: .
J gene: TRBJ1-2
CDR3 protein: ASSIPGDGYT

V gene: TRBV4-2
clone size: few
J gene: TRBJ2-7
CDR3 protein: ASSQGARLAGAYEQY

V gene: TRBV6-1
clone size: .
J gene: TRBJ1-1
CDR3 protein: ASTVGQGNTEAF

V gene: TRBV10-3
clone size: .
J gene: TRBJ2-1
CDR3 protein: AIRGTLAGGSTDYNEQF

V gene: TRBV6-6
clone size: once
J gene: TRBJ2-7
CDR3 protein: ASSYSRRQTSYEQY